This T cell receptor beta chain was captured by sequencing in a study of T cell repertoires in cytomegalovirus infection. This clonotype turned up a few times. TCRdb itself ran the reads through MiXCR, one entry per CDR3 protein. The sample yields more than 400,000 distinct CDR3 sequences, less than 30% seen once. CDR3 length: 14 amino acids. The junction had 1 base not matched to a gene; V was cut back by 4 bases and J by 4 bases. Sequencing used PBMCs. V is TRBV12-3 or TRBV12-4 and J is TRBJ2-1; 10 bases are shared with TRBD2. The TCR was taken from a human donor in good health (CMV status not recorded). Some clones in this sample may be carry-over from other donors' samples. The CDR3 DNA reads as TGTGCCAGCAGTTATAGCGGGAGGTACAATGAGCAGTTCTTC. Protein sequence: CASSYSGRYNEQFF.